This passage covers 21 T cell receptor beta chains from one sample sequenced in a study of shared clonotypes between healthy human individuals. Method: immunoSEQ multiplex PCR; TCRdb's copy keeps in-frame clones and lacks some. The data hold about 340,000 clones, with more than 60% observed a single time. The source material was memory CD4+ T cells sorted from blood. This sample's subset: CD45RA-negative fraction. These receptors were collected from a man aged 25 to 40 in good health.

The chain combines TRBV18 with TRBJ1-1; D call uncertain. The CDR3 consists of 13 residues. Germline assignment: CDR1 KGHSH and CDR2 LQKENI. Trimming took off 1 base at V and 8 bases at J, with 11 bases between the two ends. This CDR3 is CASSPQGKREAFF. The CDR3 DNA sequence: TGTGCCAGCTCACCACAAGGGAAGAGAGAAGCTTTCTTT.

J is TRBJ2-7 and V is TRBV6-5, with a possible D match to TRBD2 (6 bases). Trimming took 0 bases from V and 4 from J, leaving 13 bases between them. This CDR3 comprises 15 residues. Looked up from germline, CDR1 is MNHEY and CDR2 is SVGAGI. The CDR3 reads CASSYSPGVLYEQYF. CDR3 nucleotide sequence: TGTGCCAGCAGTTACTCGCCGGGAGTCCTTTACGAGCAGTACTTC.

The chain recombines TRBV7-2 with TRBJ2-7; 8 nucleotides align to TRBD2. Trimming took 5 bases from V and 3 from J; bases not matched to a gene: 6. CDR1 SGHTA and CDR2 FQGNSA come from the germline V gene. CDR3 length: 14 residues. CDR3 bases: TGTGCCAGCAGCGTGGTCACTAGCGGCTACGAGCAGTACTTC. Its protein product is CASSVVTSGYEQYF.

The rearrangement joins TRBV29-1 to TRBJ2-1; 8 bases align to TRBD2. J gave up 6 bases and V 4 bases, and 20 bases lay outside the gene matches. From germline, CDR1 is SQVTM and CDR2 ANQGSEA. The CDR3 covers 18 residues. DNA for the CDR3: TGCAGCGTTGCTATGCGCAGGGTGGAGCGGGAGTATCCCAATGAGCAGTTCTTC. This encodes CSVAMRRVEREYPNEQFF.

V usage is TRBV11-2 and J usage is TRBJ1-1, with TRBD1 identical over 7 bases. The germline gives CDR1 SGHAT, CDR2 FQNNGV. This CDR3 is 13 amino acids long. J lost 5 bases, V lost 3 bases, and 3 bases had no gene match. CDR3 loop: CASSFNRGTEAFF. The DNA for the CDR3 is TGTGCCAGCAGCTTCAACAGGGGTACTGAAGCTTTCTTT.

V is TRBV6-1 and J is TRBJ2-3; 9 nucleotides agree with TRBD1. V trimming: 6 bases; J trimming: 4 bases; junction bases outside the gene matches: 8. CDR1 and CDR2 (germline): MNHNS, SASEGT. The CDR3 loop spans 15 amino acids. The CDR3 DNA reads TGTGCCAGCAGACCCCGGGACAGGGACGCAGATACGCAGTATTTT. The encoded protein is CASRPRDRDADTQYF.

CDR3 coding DNA: TGTGCCATAGCGGGAGGGGCAGATACGCAGTATTTT. It encodes CAIAGGADTQYF. The chain uses TRBV10-3 and TRBJ2-3; TRBD2 matches at 10 bases. This CDR3 spans 12 amino acids. Trimming removed 9 bases from V and 4 bases from J; junction bases left unmatched: 1. In germline, CDR1 is ENHRY, CDR2 SYGVKD.

CDR3 loop: CASSETRDRGYTF. In DNA form, the CDR3 reads TGTGCCAGCAGCGAAACCCGGGACCGTGGCTACACCTTC. V and J are TRBV7-3 and TRBJ1-2, with D perhaps TRBD1 (5 bases). CDR3 length: 13 residues. Germline CDR1 and CDR2: SGHTA and FQGTGA. Trimming shortened V by 5 bases and J by 7 bases, and 14 bases separated the two germline ends.

The chain recombines TRBV27 with TRBJ2-7; D is unresolved. The V and J ends lost 2 bases and 2 bases respectively, with 7 bases between them. CDR1 and CDR2 from the germline V gene are MNHEY and SMNVEV (reference sequence). The CDR3 runs 13 residues. In DNA form, the CDR3 reads TGTGCCAGCAGTTTAAATTTCGCCTACGAGCAGTACTTC. This codes for CASSLNFAYEQYF.

The chain employs TRBV18 and TRBJ2-3, with D unclear. V was cut by 2 bases and J by 5 bases, with 5 bases left in between. The CDR3 covers 12 residues. Germline V gene data show CDR1 as KGHSH and CDR2 as LQKENI. The CDR3 DNA sequence: TGTGCCAGCTCACCAGGGGTAGATACGCAGTATTTT. Translating gives CASSPGVDTQYF.

This sequence joins TRBV2 and TRBJ1-3; possible D gene TRBD1, 5 bases. V was trimmed by 10 bases and J by 2 bases, leaving 15 bases between them. Germline V gives CDR1 SNHLY, CDR2 FYNNEI. The CDR3 spans 14 residues. CDR3 residues: CATKEQGPGNTIYF. The CDR3 DNA is TGTGCCACAAAGGAGCAGGGACCTGGAAACACCATATATTTT. The full variable domain, completed using reference TRBV2 and TRBJ1-3, is EPEVTQTPSHQVTQMGQEVILRCVPISNHLYFYWYRQILGQKVEFLVSFYNNEISEKSEIFDDQFSVERPDGSNFTLKIRSTKLEDSAMYFCATKEQGPGNTIYFGEGSWLTVV.

This rearrangement joins TRBV6-5 to TRBJ2-7, with D possibly TRBD2 on 6 matching bases. This CDR3 is 14 amino acids long. Trimming took off 8 bases at V and 3 bases at J, with 17 bases between the two ends. Germline assignment: CDR1 MNHEY and CDR2 SVGAGI. The CDR3 sequence: CASGRGPGGYEQYF. In DNA, the CDR3 is TGTGCCAGCGGCCGGGGCCCCGGGGGCTACGAGCAGTACTTC.

The CDR3 region is CASSLSTAPSNEKLFF. In DNA, the CDR3 is TGTGCCAGCAGTTTATCGACAGCCCCATCTAATGAAAAACTGTTTTTT. The chain recombines TRBV28 with TRBJ1-4; D is perhaps TRBD1 (5 bases). Trimming pared 1 base from V and 3 bases from J, leaving 12 bases between. The CDR3 covers 16 residues. In germline, CDR1 is MDHEN, CDR2 SYDVKM.

V and J are TRBV18 and TRBJ1-3, with 8 bases aligning to TRBD1. Germline loops: CDR1 KGHSH, CDR2 LQKENI. J gave up 0 bases and V 3 bases, and 7 bases lay outside the gene matches. There are 17 residues in the CDR3. CDR3 in DNA: TGTGCCAGCTCACCGATCGGACAGGGCGCCTCTGGAAACACCATATATTTT. Translated, it gives CASSPIGQGASGNTIYF.

The chain couples TRBV7-2 to TRBJ2-5; a possible D gene is TRBD2 (5 bases). With 1 base removed from V and 5 bases from J, the gap between germline ends came to 11 bases. This CDR3 has 14 amino acids. CDR1 SGHTA and CDR2 FQGNSA come from the germline V gene. CDR3 sequence (DNA): TGTGCCAGCAGCTTAGAACCGGGGAGCGAGACCCAGTACTTC. Its protein is CASSLEPGSETQYF. Using reference TRBV7-2 and TRBJ2-5 for the parts outside the CDR3, the full variable domain is GAGVSQSPSNKVTEKGKDVELRCDPISGHTALYWYRQSLGQGLEFLIYFQGNSAPDKSGLPSDRFSAERTGGSVSTLTIQRTQQEDSAVYLCASSLEPGSETQYFGPGTRLLVL.

The rearrangement links TRBV7-8 to TRBJ2-5, with D hard to call. In germline, CDR1 is SGHVS, CDR2 FQNEAQ. The CDR3 runs to 13 residues. Trimming stripped 2 bases from V and 2 bases from J, with 6 bases between. The CDR3 DNA is TGTGCCAGCAGCTTACCAAAACAAGAGACCCAGTACTTC. Translating it yields CASSLPKQETQYF.

The gene calls are TRBV9 and TRBJ1-2; possible D gene TRBD1, 5 bases. The ends were cut back, 7 bases at V and 8 bases at J, with 18 bases in the middle. CDR3 length: 13 amino acids. Germline CDR1 and CDR2: SGDLS and YYNGEE. CDR3 sequence: CASGGPSGTGYTF. Written as DNA, the CDR3 is TGTGCCAGCGGGGGACCCTCTGGGACCGGCTACACCTTC.

The chain carries TRBV5-4 and TRBJ1-5, with D possibly TRBD1 on 6 matching bases. V was cut by 4 bases and J by 3 bases, with 20 bases left in between. The CDR3 is 17 residues long. In germline, CDR1 is SGHNT, CDR2 YYREEE (reference sequence). The CDR3 loop is CASSAGGTIGVNQPQHF. CDR3 DNA sequence: TGTGCCAGCAGCGCTGGTGGGACAATCGGGGTCAATCAGCCCCAGCATTTT.

V usage is TRBV18 and J usage is TRBJ1-5; 9 nucleotides line up with TRBD1. CDR3 length: 16 amino acids. The J segment lost 4 bases and the V segment lost 3 bases, leaving 7 bases of the junction unmatched. CDR1 is KGHSH, CDR2 LQKENI, per germline. The CDR3 reads CASSPRGTGTNQPQHF. The CDR3 DNA follows: TGTGCCAGCTCACCCCGCGGGACAGGGACTAATCAGCCCCAGCATTTT.

The V call is TRBV30, the J call TRBJ2-7, with unresolved D. The germline V gene encodes CDR1 GTSNPN and CDR2 SVGIG (reference sequence). V lost 5 bases and J lost 0, with 8 bases in between. The CDR3 covers 12 residues. CDR3 residues: CAWGPNSYEQYF. The DNA of the CDR3 is TGTGCCTGGGGACCGAACTCCTACGAGCAGTACTTC.

This chain joins TRBV18 and TRBJ2-7, with D perhaps matching TRBD1 (5 bases). The CDR3 totals 13 residues. V dropped 3 bases and J dropped 6 bases, with 12 bases sitting between them. The germline gives CDR1 KGHSH, CDR2 LQKENI. The CDR3 spells CASSPLDISEQYF. The CDR3 DNA sequence: TGTGCCAGCTCACCCTTGGACATCTCCGAGCAGTACTTC.